The sequence of this T cell receptor (beta chain) was determined in a study of blood T cells in healthy people across ages. This CDR3 is 13 amino acids long. Trimming stripped 2 bases from V and 4 bases from J, with 8 bases between. A second PCR, run for roughly 7 to 11 cycles, used a sample-barcoded 5' primer plus a J-beta primer mix. TCRdb re-called the 5' RACE reads through MiXCR, storing one row per CDR3 protein. Among more than 1.4 million distinct CDR3 sequences listed, approximately 40% were seen once. This clonotype was counted at least ten times. The chain employs TRBV12-3 or TRBV12-4 and TRBJ1-2; no clear D. Sequenced input: blood. The sequence derives from a woman under 30 in good health. The CDR3, as DNA: TGTGCCAGCAGTTTAAGGGAAGGCTATGGCTACACCTTC. Its translation is CASSLREGYGYTF.